Reported below is one TCR beta chain. Its specificity is unknown. CDR3 length equals 18 residues. V trimming: 3 bases; J trimming: 4 bases; junction bases outside the gene matches: 9. Looked up from germline, CDR1 is KGHSH and CDR2 is LQKENI. Naive, central memory, regulatory and stem cell-like memory cells within the CD4+ compartment were sorted using CD45RO/CCR7/CD25/CD127/CD95/CD27. These data are taken from a study of beta chain features in type 1 diabetes. At the level of the study: No age, gender or cell yield differences were seen between patients and healthy donors. Overall study results and limits: Shorter TCRB CDR3s, moderately but significantly so, marked every one of the four CD4+ subsets in Type 1 diabetes patients.

Investigators reverse transcribed all isolated RNA, so they sequenced expressed TCRB transcripts. Assay: immunoSEQ multiplex PCR; the TCRdb copy retains only in-frame clones and omits some. This table has around 310,000 clones, 13% appearing once. The V and J genes are TRBV18 and TRBJ2-1, with TRBD2 matching 13 bases. The sequenced sample consisted of naive CD4+ T cells from blood. The source of this sequence is a woman in her late teens or twenties with type 1 diabetes. CDR3 loop: CASSPRTSGSLGYNEQFF. Written as DNA, the CDR3 is TGTGCCAGCTCACCGAGGACTAGCGGGAGTCTTGGTTACAATGAGCAGTTCTTC.